Sequencing of this T cell receptor (beta chain) was carried out in a study of shared clonotypes between healthy human individuals. Turning to the study itself: Serving as donors were a couple of women and a few men, whose ages spanned 18 to 49. Study-wide results and limits: Clonotypes that were shared across a handful of donors made up 4.5% to 5% of naive CD4 clonotypes.

Produced via immunoSEQ multiplex PCR; TCRdb's table is partial and in-frame only. The data contain over a million clones, roughly 75% of them singletons. This CDR3 spans 11 amino acids. The germline CDR1 and CDR2 sequences are MNHNY and SVGAGI (reference sequence). Deletions cut 6 bases from V and 9 bases from J, with 10 bases between. In this sample, this clone turned up a few times. Its antigen is unknown. The TCR originated in a man between 18 and 35 years old in good health. J is TRBJ2-3 and V is TRBV6-6, with D possibly matching TRBD2 (6 bases). Specimen: memory CD4+ T cells sorted from blood. As to subset: CD45RA-negative fraction. DNA for the CDR3: TGTGCCAGCAGCCCGGGGGAGACGCAGTATTTT. Encoded protein: CASSPGETQYF.